The following is a T cell receptor (beta chain) sequence with its context. The antigen is not known. This sample is part of a study of cytomegalovirus exposure and HLA in healthy donors. The study, taken as a whole, reports: Owing to their indistinguishability, certain V segments, notably TRBV6-2 and TRBV6-3, were excluded.

V was pared by 2 bases and J by 0 bases, with 20 bases between. The CDR3 spans 19 residues. The PCR employed 60 Vbeta primers together with 13 Jbeta primers. The authors' processing: Per a later analysis, the number of unique TCR beta chains was some 80 million, of which some 10 million were shared. Generated by immunoSEQ multiplex PCR, the TCRdb table keeps only in-frame clones and is missing some. V, J and clone size are taken as reported in that table, and D and trimming were inferred from the DNA itself. The top ten hold roughly 6.4% of the sample, which has over 100,000 clones, 8.9% seen once. This clonotype was obtained from a middle-aged woman in good health and CMV-seropositive. J is TRBJ2-4 and V is TRBV23-1; D may be TRBD2 (5 bases). TRBV23-1 is an ORF, with its function uncertain. The source material was PBMCs. The CDR3 nucleotides read TGCGCCAGCAGTCAAGACTCAGCCGGGATCTTTACAGCCAAAAACATTCAGTACTTC. It specifies CASSQDSAGIFTAKNIQYF.